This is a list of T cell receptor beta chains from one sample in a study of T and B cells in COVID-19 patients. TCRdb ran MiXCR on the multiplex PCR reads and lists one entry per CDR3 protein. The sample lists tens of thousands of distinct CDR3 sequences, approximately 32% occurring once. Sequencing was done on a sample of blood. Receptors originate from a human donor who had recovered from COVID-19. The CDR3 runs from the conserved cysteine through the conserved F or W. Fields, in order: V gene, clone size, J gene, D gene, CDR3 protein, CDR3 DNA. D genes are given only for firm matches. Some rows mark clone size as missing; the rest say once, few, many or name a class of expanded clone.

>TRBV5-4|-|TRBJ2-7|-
CASSLGGIYEQYF
TGTGCCAGCAGCTTGGGGGGTATTTACGAGCAGTACTTC
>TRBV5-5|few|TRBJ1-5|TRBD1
CASSLGTGINQPQHF
TGTGCCAGCAGCTTGGGGACAGGCATCAATCAGCCCCAGCATTTT
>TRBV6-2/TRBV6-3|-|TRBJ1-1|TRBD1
CASILTGGTEAFF
TGTGCCAGCATTCTAACAGGGGGCACTGAAGCTTTCTTT
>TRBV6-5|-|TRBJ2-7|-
CASSSDKTYEQYF
TGTGCCAGCAGTTCTGACAAGACCTACGAGCAGTACTTC
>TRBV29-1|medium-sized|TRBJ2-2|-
CSVLRDTGELFF
TGCAGCGTTCTGAGGGACACCGGGGAGCTGTTTTTT
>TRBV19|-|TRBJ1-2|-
CASSIGRSSGLDGYTF
TGTGCCAGTAGTATCGGAAGATCATCAGGGCTGGATGGCTACACCTTC
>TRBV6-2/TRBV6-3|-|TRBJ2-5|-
CANSYSTSRVETQYF
TGTGCCAACAGTTACTCGACCTCGCGGGTAGAGACCCAGTACTTC
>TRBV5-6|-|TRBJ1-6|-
CASRGGGNSPLHF
TGTGCCAGCAGAGGAGGCGGTAATTCACCCCTCCACTTT
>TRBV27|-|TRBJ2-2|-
CASSLIRGINTGELFF
TGTGCCAGCAGTTTAATTAGGGGTATTAATACCGGGGAGCTGTTTTTT
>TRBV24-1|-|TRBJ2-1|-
CASGRGVYNEQFF
TGTGCCTCGGGAAGGGGGGTTTACAATGAGCAGTTCTTC
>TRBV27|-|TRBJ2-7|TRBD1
CASSRQGGYEQYF
TGTGCCAGCAGCCGACAGGGGGGGTACGAGCAGTACTTC
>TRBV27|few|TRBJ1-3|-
CASTGLSGNTIYF
TGTGCCAGCACAGGGCTCTCTGGAAACACCATATATTTT
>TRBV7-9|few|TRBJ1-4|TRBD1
CASSLTGLELFF
TGTGCCAGCAGCCTGACAGGGTTGGAACTGTTTTTT
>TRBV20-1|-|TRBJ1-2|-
CSAQRNELYGYTF
TGCAGTGCCCAGAGGAACGAGCTCTATGGCTACACCTTC
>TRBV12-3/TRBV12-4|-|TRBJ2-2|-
CASGLDLPGHINTGELFF
TGTGCTAGTGGTTTGGACCTCCCGGGACACATAAACACCGGGGAGCTGTTTTTT
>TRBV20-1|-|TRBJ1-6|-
CSASGLGTASSYNSPLHF
TGCAGTGCTAGCGGTTTAGGTACCGCCAGCTCCTATAATTCACCCCTCCACTTT
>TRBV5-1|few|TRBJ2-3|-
CASSLNTDTQYF
TGCGCCAGCAGCCTGAACACAGATACGCAGTATTTT
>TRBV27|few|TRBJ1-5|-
CASSSPGTTGPQHF
TGTGCCAGCAGTTCCCCCGGGACCACAGGGCCCCAGCATTTT
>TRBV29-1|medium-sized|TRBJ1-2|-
CSVGRFGYTF
TGCAGCGTTGGACGGTTCGGCTACACCTTC
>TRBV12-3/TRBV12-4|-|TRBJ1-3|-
CASSFSSGNTIYF
TGTGCCAGCAGTTTTTCGTCTGGAAACACCATATATTTT
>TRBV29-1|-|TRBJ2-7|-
CSVEGTGTTYEQYF
TGCAGCGTTGAAGGGACAGGGACTACCTACGAGCAGTACTTC
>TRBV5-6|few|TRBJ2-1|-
CASSLWSSSYNEQFF
TGTGCCAGCAGCTTATGGTCGAGCTCCTACAATGAGCAGTTCTTC
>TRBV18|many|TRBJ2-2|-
CASSPRDRNTGELFF
TGTGCCAGCTCACCACGGGACCGGAACACCGGGGAGCTGTTTTTT
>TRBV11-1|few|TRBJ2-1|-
CASSRGRNEQFF
TGTGCCAGCAGCAGAGGTAGGAATGAGCAGTTCTTC
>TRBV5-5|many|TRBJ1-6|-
CASSLLVSDNSPLHF
TGTGCCAGCAGCCTCCTGGTTAGTGATAATTCACCCCTCCACTTT
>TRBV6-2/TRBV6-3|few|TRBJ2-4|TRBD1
CASCRTGKGQNIQYF
TGTGCCAGCTGCCGGACAGGGAAAGGGCAAAACATTCAGTACTTC
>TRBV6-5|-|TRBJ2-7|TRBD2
CASSYRDYALDAEQYF
TGTGCCAGCAGTTACCGGGACTACGCACTCGATGCCGAGCAGTACTTC
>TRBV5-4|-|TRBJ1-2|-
CASSFDTNYGYTF
TGTGCCAGCAGCTTTGACACTAACTATGGCTACACCTTC
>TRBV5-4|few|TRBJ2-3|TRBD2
CASSFELAASTDTQYF
TGTGCCAGCAGCTTTGAACTAGCGGCTTCCACAGATACGCAGTATTTT
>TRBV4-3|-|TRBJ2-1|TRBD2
CASSQVPAGGRNEQFF
TGCGCCAGCAGCCAAGTACCAGCGGGAGGGAGAAATGAGCAGTTCTTC
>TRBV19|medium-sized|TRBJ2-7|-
CASSIGDRSPLYEQYF
TGTGCCAGTAGTATCGGTGACCGATCCCCTTTATACGAGCAGTACTTC
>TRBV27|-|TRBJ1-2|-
CALPLPYGYTF
TGTGCCCTCCCACTCCCCTATGGCTACACCTTC
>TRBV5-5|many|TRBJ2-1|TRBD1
CASSQGQYNEQFF
TGTGCCAGCAGCCAGGGACAGTACAATGAGCAGTTCTTC
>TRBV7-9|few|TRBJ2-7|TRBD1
CASSPTGTGYYEQYF
TGTGCCAGCAGTCCCACGGGGACAGGTTACTACGAGCAGTACTTC
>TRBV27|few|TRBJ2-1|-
CASSSGEFYNEQFF
TGTGCCAGCAGTTCGGGGGAGTTTTACAATGAGCAGTTCTTC
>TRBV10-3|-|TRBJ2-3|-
CAITSTAVTDTQYF
TGTGCCATCACTTCGACAGCAGTCACAGATACGCAGTATTTT
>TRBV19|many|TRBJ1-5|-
CASEGEEVQPQHF
TGTGCCAGCGAAGGGGAGGAAGTTCAGCCCCAGCATTTT
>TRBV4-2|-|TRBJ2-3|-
CASSQAWGGTDTQYF
TGTGCCAGCAGCCAAGCTTGGGGGGGCACAGATACGCAGTATTTT
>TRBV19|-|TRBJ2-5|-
CASSIGAGSGETQYF
TGTGCCAGTAGTATAGGGGCAGGGAGTGGTGAGACCCAGTACTTC
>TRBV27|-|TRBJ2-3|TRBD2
CASSSLAGGPGRAQYF
TGTGCCAGCAGTTCCCTAGCGGGGGGGCCAGGAAGGGCGCAGTATTTT
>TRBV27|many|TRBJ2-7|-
CASSPTALYEQYF
TGTGCCAGCTCGCCGACAGCGCTCTACGAGCAGTACTTC
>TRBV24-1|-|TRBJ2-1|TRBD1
CATSDPNRGGNEQFF
TGTGCCACCAGTGATCCGAACAGGGGTGGGAATGAGCAGTTCTTC
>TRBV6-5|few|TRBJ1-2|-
CASNEGDYGYTF
TGTGCCAGCAACGAGGGAGACTATGGCTACACCTTC
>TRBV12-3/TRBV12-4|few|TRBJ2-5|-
CASKGGVETQYF
TGTGCCAGCAAGGGCGGGGTTGAGACCCAGTACTTC
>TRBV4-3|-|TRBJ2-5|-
CASSQDRGVETQYF
TGTGCCAGCAGCCAAGATCGAGGGGTAGAGACCCAGTACTTC
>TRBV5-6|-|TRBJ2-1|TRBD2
CASSQYGTSQYNEQFF
TGTGCCAGCAGCCAATACGGGACTAGCCAATACAATGAGCAGTTCTTC
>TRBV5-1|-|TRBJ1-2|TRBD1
CASSLQPAGQGNYGYTF
TGCGCCAGCAGCTTACAACCGGCCGGACAGGGGAACTATGGCTACACCTTC
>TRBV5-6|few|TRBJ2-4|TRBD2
CASSLGGGRNIQYF
TGTGCCAGCAGCTTGGGCGGGGGGCGAAACATTCAGTACTTC
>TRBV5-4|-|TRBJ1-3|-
CASSLAGAGNTIYF
TGTGCCAGCAGCTTGGCCGGGGCTGGAAACACCATATATTTT
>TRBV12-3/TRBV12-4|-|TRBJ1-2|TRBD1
CASSLQGANGYTF
TGTGCCAGCAGTTTACAGGGGGCAAATGGCTACACCTTC
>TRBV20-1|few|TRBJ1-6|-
CSARGRHNSPLHF
TGCAGTGCTAGAGGGAGGCATAATTCACCCCTCCACTTT
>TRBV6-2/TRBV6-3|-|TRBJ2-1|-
CASSEDPPIYNEQFF
TGTGCCAGCAGTGAAGACCCCCCGATCTACAATGAGCAGTTCTTC
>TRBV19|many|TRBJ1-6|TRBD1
CASSIMKQGAGSPLHF
TGTGCCAGTAGTATCATGAAGCAGGGGGCAGGATCACCCCTCCACTTT
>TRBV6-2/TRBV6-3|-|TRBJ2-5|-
CASSGWTFKETQYF
TGTGCCAGCAGTGGGTGGACATTCAAAGAGACCCAGTACTTC
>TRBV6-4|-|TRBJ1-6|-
CASSDSRDSPLHF
TGTGCCAGCAGTGACTCGAGGGATTCACCCCTCCACTTT
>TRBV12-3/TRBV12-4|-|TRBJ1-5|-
CASSRWDGSNQPQHF
TGTGCCAGCAGTCGATGGGACGGCAGCAATCAGCCCCAGCATTTT
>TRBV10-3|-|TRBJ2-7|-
CAISESNGVVTGLYEQYF
TGTGCCATCAGTGAGTCGAATGGTGTGGTCACCGGTCTCTACGAGCAGTACTTC
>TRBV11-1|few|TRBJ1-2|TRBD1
CASSRDDRAVGYYGYTF
TGTGCCAGCAGCCGGGATGACAGGGCGGTGGGGTACTATGGCTACACCTTC
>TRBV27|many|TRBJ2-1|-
CASRRGGAYNEQFF
TGTGCCAGCAGGAGGGGGGGTGCGTACAATGAGCAGTTCTTC